In its sample, the clone carrying this T cell receptor beta chain was seen many times. V lost 1 base, J lost 1 base, and 8 bases lay in between. Germline V gene sequence: CDR1 SGHTA, CDR2 FQGNSA. This CDR3 has 14 amino acids. RNA transcripts provided the source from which TCR beta CDR3 regions were amplified. The HTBI set primed first-round TCR CDR3 RT-PCR. TCRdb reanalysed the multiplex PCR reads using MiXCR and keeps one entry per CDR3 protein. Here the sample spans around 600,000 distinct CDR3 sequences, about 45% being singletons. The data were obtained in a study of T cells in Graves' hyperthyroidism and ophthalmopathy.

The sequenced sample was peripheral blood or thyroid tissue (not recorded which). V and J are TRBV7-2 and TRBJ2-7, with D unresolved. This TCR was sampled from an adult man with Graves' disease, either hyperthyroidism or ophthalmopathy (not recorded which). CDR3 nucleotides: TGTGCCAGCAGCTTAGTGGTCAGATCCTACGAGCAGTACTTC. Amino acid sequence: CASSLVVRSYEQYF. Drawing the rest from reference TRBV7-2 and TRBJ2-7, the complete variable domain is GAGVSQSPSNKVTEKGKDVELRCDPISGHTALYWYRQSLGQGLEFLIYFQGNSAPDKSGLPSDRFSAERTGGSVSTLTIQRTQQEDSAVYLCASSLVVRSYEQYFGPGTRLTVT.